This TCR beta chain is from a study of cytomegalovirus exposure and HLA in healthy donors. This CDR3 spans 15 amino acids. Germline CDR1 and CDR2: SEHNR and FQNEAQ (reference sequence). V gave up 5 bases and J gave up 2 bases; unmatched junction bases: 9. PCR used 60 Vbeta primers and 13 Jbeta primers. The method was immunoSEQ multiplex PCR; TCRdb's version includes in-frame clones alone and lacks a portion of them. The sample consists of about 130,000 clones, roughly a tenth of them appearing once. This clonotype originated in a woman under 30 in good health and CMV-seropositive. V usage is TRBV7-9 and J usage is TRBJ2-7; 7 bases map to TRBD1. Sequencing was performed on PBMCs. CDR3 protein: CASSTRGSAAYEQYF. In nucleotides, the CDR3 is TGTGCCAGCAGCACCAGGGGGAGCGCGGCCTACGAGCAGTACTTC.